This T cell receptor beta chain is from a study of blood T cell dynamics during melanoma immunotherapy. General observations from the study: PBMC repertoires of eventual disease-control patients split at W3 into clonality or diversity gains.

Germline CDR1 SGHAT, CDR2 FQNNGV. V was clipped by 3 bases and J by 4 bases, with 6 bases between them. The CDR3 sequence is 12 residues long. Assay: immunoSEQ multiplex PCR; the TCRdb copy retains only in-frame clones and omits some. The sample has about 28,000 clones, approximately 88% seen once. As to this clone: Its target is unknown.

Time point given: week 3, after first cycle of checkpoint inhibitor. One draw preceded checkpoint blockade; another followed its first cycle at week 3. The chain employs TRBV11-2 and TRBJ1-1; D call uncertain. The sequencing used blood, collected from a patient treated with checkpoint blockade. This TCR was sampled from a human donor with melanoma. This chain's CDR3 is CASSLEVTEAFF. Here the CDR3 DNA reads TGTGCCAGCAGCTTGGAGGTCACTGAAGCTTTCTTT.